A single sample gave rise to the 30 T cell receptor beta chains below, sequenced in a study of T cell responses to AZD1222 COVID-19 vaccine. Sequencing used immunoSEQ multiplex PCR; TCRdb keeps in-frame clones, though not all of them. The sample gives about 46,000 clones, approximately 90% of which show up once; 1.1% is in the top ten. This specimen consisted of peripheral blood, obtained 28 days after the second AZD1222 dose. These receptors all stem from an adult who received the AZD1222 COVID-19 vaccine.

V and J are TRBV6-2 or TRBV6-3 and TRBJ2-2; 7 positions match TRBD2. CDR3 size: 15 residues. The germline CDR1 and CDR2 sequences are MNHEY and SVGEGT. The ends lost 2 bases at V and 2 bases at J; junction bases unmatched: 2. For the CDR3, the DNA is TGTGCCAGCAGTTACCGCGGGGGTAACACCGGGGAGCTGTTTTTT. Its translation is CASSYRGGNTGELFF.

V is TRBV6-1 and J is TRBJ1-2; possibly TRBD1 for D (5 bases). Germline V CDR1 and CDR2: MNHNS, SASEGT. With 1 base removed from V and 6 bases from J, the gap between germline ends came to 12 bases. CDR3 length: 14 residues. The CDR3 sequence: CASSEVGGRNGYTF. CDR3 nucleotides: TGTGCCAGCAGTGAAGTGGGGGGACGGAATGGCTACACCTTC.

V gene TRBV5-1 combines with J gene TRBJ2-7, with D perhaps TRBD2 (5 bases). Germline CDR1 SGHRS, CDR2 YFSETQ. This CDR3 has 15 amino acids. V was pared by 3 bases and J by 0 bases, with 13 bases between. The CDR3 bases are TGCGCCAGCAGCTCGGACTCTAGGAGCTCCTACGAGCAGTACTTC. Encoded protein: CASSSDSRSSYEQYF.

This clone was seen a few times. The chain links TRBV19 to TRBJ1-1; TRBD1 matches 9 bases. Trimming removed 6 bases from V and 10 bases from J; junction bases left unmatched: 9. In germline, CDR1 is LNHDA, CDR2 SQIVND (reference sequence). CDR3 length: 13 amino acids. The DNA of the CDR3 is TGTGCCAGTAGATGGGGACAGGGTAGGGGAGCTTTCTTT. Encoded protein: CASRWGQGRGAFF.

The J gene is TRBJ1-2, the V gene TRBV19, with 10 bases lining up with TRBD1. Trimming removed 0 bases from V and 6 bases from J; junction bases left unmatched: 10. Germline V gives CDR1 LNHDA, CDR2 SQIVND (reference sequence). This CDR3 spans 17 amino acids. CDR3 amino acids: CASSIDTGTGEVNGYTF. In DNA, the CDR3 is TGTGCCAGTAGTATAGACACCGGGACAGGGGAGGTAAATGGCTACACCTTC.

The gene calls are TRBV28 and TRBJ2-7; D may be TRBD2 (5 bases). V gave up 3 bases and J gave up 4 bases, with 10 bases separating them. There are 13 residues in the CDR3. The germline V gene has CDR1 MDHEN and CDR2 SYDVKM. The CDR3 bases are TGTGCCAGCAGTTTTCCCGGGATTTACGAGCAGTACTTC. Translating gives CASSFPGIYEQYF.

V and J are TRBV9 and TRBJ1-1; 10 bases fit TRBD1. V was clipped by 0 bases and J by 4 bases; unmatched bases: 3. Per germline, CDR1 SGDLS and CDR2 YYNGEE. There are 15 residues in the CDR3. The CDR3 DNA reads TGTGCCAGCAGCGTAGGGACAGGGGGATCCACTGAAGCTTTCTTT. This encodes CASSVGTGGSTEAFF.

The V gene is TRBV6-5, the J gene TRBJ2-7; tentatively, D is TRBD2 (5 bases). The germline CDR1 and CDR2 sequences are MNHEY and SVGAGI. V was trimmed by 5 bases and J by 3 bases, leaving 11 bases between them. The CDR3 runs 13 residues. CDR3 in DNA: TGTGCCAGCAGTAAAAGCGGTAACTACGAGCAGTACTTC. It encodes CASSKSGNYEQYF.

This chain uses TRBV7-9 with TRBJ2-7; no definite D call. Germline CDR1 reads SEHNR; CDR2 reads FQNEAQ (reference sequence). V was pared by 1 base and J by 1 base, with 2 bases between. The CDR3 contains 12 residues. In DNA form, the CDR3 reads TGTGCCAGCAGCTTAGTTTCCTACGAGCAGTACTTC. It translates to CASSLVSYEQYF.

This chain uses TRBV9 with TRBJ2-6; the D is unclear. Looked up from germline, CDR1 is SGDLS and CDR2 is YYNGEE. Trimming took off 3 bases at V and 1 base at J, with 8 bases between the two ends. This CDR3 comprises 15 residues. The CDR3, as DNA: TGTGCCAGCAGCGAAGGATGGTCTGGGGCCAACGTCCTGACTTTC. Translation: CASSEGWSGANVLTF.

The chain recombines TRBV7-2 with TRBJ2-7; 8 nucleotides line up with TRBD1. Per germline, CDR1 SGHTA and CDR2 FQGNSA. The CDR3 extends over 15 amino acids. Trimming removed 1 base from V and 7 bases from J; junction bases left unmatched: 9. The CDR3 spells CASSLDWTGPWEQYF. The CDR3 nucleotides are TGTGCCAGCAGCTTAGATTGGACAGGGCCCTGGGAGCAGTACTTC.

The chain joins TRBV18 to TRBJ1-3; D gene uncertain. Trimming removed 3 bases at V and 0 bases at J, with 9 bases between. This CDR3 has 15 amino acids. Germline CDR1 is KGHSH and CDR2 is LQKENI. Written as DNA, the CDR3 is TGTGCCAGCTCACCCCAGGAGAGCTCTGGAAACACCATATATTTT. Its protein product is CASSPQESSGNTIYF.

The chain links TRBV7-2 to TRBJ2-1, with 7 bases fitting TRBD2. The germline CDR1 and CDR2 sequences are SGHTA and FQGNSA. There are 14 residues in the CDR3. Losses at the gene ends were 5 bases for V and 5 bases for J; bases not matched to a gene: 6. The CDR3 reads CASSPGGSHNEQFF. The CDR3 coding sequence is TGTGCCAGCAGCCCCGGGGGGTCCCACAATGAGCAGTTCTTC. The full variable domain, completed using reference TRBV7-2 and TRBJ2-1, is GAGVSQSPSNKVTEKGKDVELRCDPISGHTALYWYRQSLGQGLEFLIYFQGNSAPDKSGLPSDRFSAERTGGSVSTLTIQRTQQEDSAVYLCASSPGGSHNEQFFGPGTRLTVL.

This chain joins TRBV7-9 and TRBJ1-5, with D uncertain. Germline CDR1 and CDR2: SEHNR and FQNEAQ (reference sequence). The CDR3 consists of 12 residues. The V end was cut by 1 base, the J end by 9 bases, with 7 bases between. The CDR3 region has the DNA TGTGCCAGCAGCTTAGTGGCGGGGCCCCAGCATTTT. Protein sequence: CASSLVAGPQHF.

In its sample, this clone was seen once. An end of the junction does not agree with germline; a read error may underlie this. The CDR3: CASSSSGGGQGTNTQYF. CDR3 in DNA: TGTGCCAGCAGCTCGAGCGGGGGGGGACAGGGCACAAATACGCAGTATTTT. This chain uses TRBV7-2 with TRBJ2-3; tentatively, D is TRBD2 (10 bases). Germline-derived CDR1 and CDR2 are SGHTA and FQGNSA. The CDR3 length is 17 residues. Complete variable domain (other parts from reference TRBV7-2 and TRBJ2-3): GAGVSQSPSNKVTEKGKDVELRCDPISGHTALYWYRQSLGQGLEFLIYFQGNSAPDKSGLPSDRFSAERTGGSVSTLTIQRTQQEDSAVYLCASSSSGGGQGTNTQYFGPGTRLTVL.

V is TRBV24-1 and J is TRBJ2-3, with 10 bases that match TRBD2. The germline V gene has CDR1 KGHDR and CDR2 SFDVKD. V lost 9 bases, J lost 6 bases, and 8 bases stayed unmatched. The CDR3 has 14 amino acids. The CDR3 region is CATRRTSGGDTQYF. In DNA form, the CDR3 reads TGTGCCACCCGTCGGACTAGCGGAGGGGATACGCAGTATTTT.

The chain couples TRBV19 to TRBJ2-2; the match to TRBD2 covers 11 bases. J was trimmed by 0 bases and V by 11 bases; bases with no gene match: 8. Germline loops: CDR1 LNHDA, CDR2 SQIVND (reference sequence). The CDR3 sequence is 16 residues long. The CDR3 loop reads CACYGTSGPNTGELFF. In DNA form, the CDR3 reads TGTGCCTGCTACGGGACTAGCGGACCGAACACCGGGGAGCTGTTTTTT. The full variable domain, completed using reference TRBV19 and TRBJ2-2, is DGGITQSPKYLFRKEGQNVTLSCEQNLNHDAMYWYRQDPGQGLRLIYYSQIVNDFQKGDIAEGYSVSREKKESFPLTVTSAQKNPTAFYLCACYGTSGPNTGELFFGEGSRLTVL.

The chain couples TRBV28 to TRBJ1-3; 8 positions match TRBD1. V lost 5 bases to trimming and J lost 4 bases; unmatched junction nucleotides: 19. The CDR3 covers 19 residues. Germline V CDR1 and CDR2: MDHEN, SYDVKM. The CDR3 loop reads CASSLGLGQETILGNTIYF. The CDR3 DNA reads TGTGCCAGCAGTCTCGGTTTGGGACAGGAAACTATTCTCGGAAACACCATATATTTT.

This rearrangement joins TRBV28 to TRBJ2-4, with D possibly matching TRBD1 (6 bases). The germline CDR1 and CDR2 sequences are MDHEN and SYDVKM. The CDR3 has 14 residues. V shed 6 bases and J shed 1 base, with 10 bases lying between them. DNA for the CDR3: TGTGCCAGCAGGACCCAGGGGGCCAAAAACATTCAGTACTTC. As protein: CASRTQGAKNIQYF. Supplemented by reference TRBV28 and TRBJ2-4, the full variable domain reads DVKVTQSSRYLVKRTGEKVFLECVQDMDHENMFWYRQDPGLGLRLIYFSYDVKMKEKGDIPEGYSVSREKKERFSLILESASTNQTSMYLCASRTQGAKNIQYFGAGTRLSVL.

V usage is TRBV30 and J usage is TRBJ2-2; no clear D gene. V was shortened by 2 bases and J by 4 bases, with 14 bases between the two germline ends. The CDR3 runs 15 residues. Germline V gene data show CDR1 as GTSNPN and CDR2 as SVGIG (reference sequence). CDR3 nucleotide sequence: TGTGCCTGGAGTCTTGGTAGGGTTGGCACCGGGGAGCTGTTTTTT. As protein: CAWSLGRVGTGELFF. Variable domain in full (rest from reference TRBV30 and TRBJ2-2): SQTIHQWPATLVQPVGSPLSLECTVEGTSNPNLYWYRQAAGRGLQLLFYSVGIGQISSEVPQNLSASRPQDRQFILSSKKLLLSDSGFYLCAWSLGRVGTGELFFGEGSRLTVL.

This chain uses TRBV5-6 with TRBJ1-5; no reliable D call. Trimming removed 4 bases from V and 5 bases from J, with 10 bases in between. Germline V lookup: CDR1 SGHDT, CDR2 YYEEEE. The CDR3 is 13 residues long. This chain's CDR3 is CASSPGRYQPQHF. CDR3 bases: TGTGCCAGCAGCCCCGGACGGTATCAGCCCCAGCATTTT.

The chain joins TRBV11-2 to TRBJ2-1; 13 bases line up with TRBD2. Germline V gene data show CDR1 as SGHAT and CDR2 as FQNNGV. Trimming took 2 bases from V and 0 from J; bases not matched to a gene: 7. The CDR3 loop spans 19 amino acids. The CDR3 here is CASSLPGLAGVISYNEQFF. CDR3 coding DNA: TGTGCCAGCAGCTTACCAGGACTAGCGGGAGTGATCTCCTACAATGAGCAGTTCTTC.

The rearrangement links TRBV5-5 to TRBJ1-4; unclear D gene. The V and J ends lost 2 bases and 7 bases respectively, with 6 bases between them. This CDR3 has 12 residues. In germline, CDR1 is SGHKS, CDR2 YYEKEE (reference sequence). The CDR3 nucleotides read TGTGCCAGCAGCTTTTATGGTGAAAAACTGTTTTTT. Translation gives CASSFYGEKLFF.

The chain employs TRBV29-1 and TRBJ2-3; D not resolved. CDR1 SQVTM and CDR2 ANQGSEA come from the germline V gene. This CDR3 region has 12 residues. Trimming took 3 bases from V and 0 from J, leaving 4 bases between them. This CDR3 is CSVDPSTDTQYF. Here the CDR3 DNA reads TGCAGCGTTGACCCTAGCACAGATACGCAGTATTTT.

This chain connects TRBV18 to TRBJ1-5; 7 bases line up with TRBD1. V trimming: 2 bases; J trimming: 5 bases; junction bases outside the gene matches: 3. The CDR3 loop spans 14 amino acids. Looked up from germline, CDR1 is KGHSH and CDR2 is LQKENI. The CDR3 sequence is CASSPTGVDQPQHF. DNA for the CDR3: TGTGCCAGCTCACCAACAGGGGTAGATCAGCCCCAGCATTTT.

This clone has a handful of counts. The gene calls are TRBV29-1 and TRBJ2-7, with 11 bases lining up with TRBD2. This CDR3 comprises 15 residues. Germline V lookup: CDR1 SQVTM, CDR2 ANQGSEA. The J segment lost 6 bases and the V segment lost 0 bases, leaving 7 bases of the junction unmatched. For the CDR3, the DNA is TGCAGCGTTGAAGAAGAGGGACTAGCGGAGATCGAGCAGTACTTC. Amino acids: CSVEEEGLAEIEQYF.

This rearrangement joins TRBV7-6 to TRBJ2-1, with D possibly TRBD2 on 5 matching bases. Trimming took off 5 bases at V and 2 bases at J, with 13 bases between the two ends. Germline-derived CDR1 and CDR2 are SGHVS and FNYEAQ. This CDR3 spans 15 amino acids. The DNA for the CDR3 is TGTGCCAGCAGCCGCCGGGGTGTCCCCTACAATGAGCAGTTCTTC. Amino acids: CASSRRGVPYNEQFF.

J is TRBJ2-7 and V is TRBV29-1; TRBD1 aligns across 12 bases. This CDR3 has 15 residues. In germline, CDR1 is SQVTM, CDR2 ANQGSEA. Losses at the gene ends were 5 bases for V and 7 bases for J; bases not matched to a gene: 12. The CDR3 reads CSVIDPGQGAGEQYF. The CDR3 coding sequence is TGCAGCGTTATCGACCCGGGACAGGGGGCGGGGGAGCAGTACTTC.

The chain recombines TRBV18 with TRBJ1-5; maybe TRBD1 (5 bases). With 5 bases removed from V and 1 base from J, the gap between germline ends came to 6 bases. The CDR3 loop spans 13 amino acids. CDR1 KGHSH and CDR2 LQKENI come from the germline V gene. CDR3 bases: TGTGCCAGCTCAGGACAAAGCAATCAGCCCCAGCATTTT. Translating gives CASSGQSNQPQHF.

This sequence joins TRBV28 and TRBJ1-4; no reliable D call. V dropped 8 bases and J dropped 8 bases, with 18 bases sitting between them. The CDR3 is 14 residues long. The germline CDR1 and CDR2 sequences are MDHEN and SYDVKM. In DNA form, the CDR3 reads TGTGCCAGCGGAGGGAGTGAGAGAGGGGAAAAACTGTTTTTT. It yields the protein CASGGSERGEKLFF.